Following are 13 T cell receptor beta chains from one sample sequenced in a study of blood T cell repertoires in COVID-19. The data were produced by immunoSEQ multiplex PCR, yet TCRdb's version contains in-frame clones alone and is incomplete. Of hundreds of thousands of clones detected, 70% to 90% appear once; the ten largest clones hold 3% to 4%. The sequenced sample was PBMCs or T cells enriched from blood (not recorded which). The receptors derive from a woman between 40 and 50 years old with acute COVID-19.

This rearrangement joins TRBV28 to TRBJ2-7; 12 positions agree with TRBD2. The CDR3 runs to 15 residues. V shed 6 bases and J 5 bases; nucleotides not matched to a gene: 8. Per germline, CDR1 MDHEN and CDR2 SYDVKM. CDR3 sequence: CASSPTSGSFDEQYF. CDR3 bases: TGTGCCAGCAGCCCGACTAGCGGGAGCTTCGACGAGCAGTACTTC.

This clone has just one count. The chain is built from TRBV7-9 and TRBJ2-1; possible D gene TRBD2, 5 bases. Trimming shortened V by 2 bases and J by 9 bases, and 20 bases separated the two germline ends. The CDR3 covers 16 residues. The germline gives CDR1 SEHNR, CDR2 FQNEAQ (reference sequence). This CDR3 reads CASSLIATAPRGEQFF. In DNA, the CDR3 is TGTGCCAGCAGCTTAATCGCGACGGCCCCCCGGGGTGAGCAGTTCTTC.

CDR3 sequence: CASSDRVGTEAFF. In nucleotides, the CDR3 is TGCGCCAGCAGCGACAGGGTTGGGACTGAAGCTTTCTTT. The chain uses TRBV5-1 and TRBJ1-1; 7 nucleotides align to TRBD1. The trim removed 4 bases at V and 5 bases at J, leaving 5 bases unmatched. Germline loops: CDR1 SGHRS, CDR2 YFSETQ. This CDR3 contains 13 residues.

The J gene is TRBJ1-1, the V gene TRBV9; the D is unclear. CDR1 is SGDLS and CDR2 is YYNGEE in the germline V gene. The CDR3 spans 16 residues. Trimming shortened V by 2 bases and J by 0 bases, and 14 bases separated the two germline ends. The CDR3 DNA reads as TGTGCCAGCAGCGTTGCCACAGATTCCATGAACACTGAAGCTTTCTTT. Its translation: CASSVATDSMNTEAFF.

As regards this clone: The junction does not match germline at one end; this may be a read error. The gene calls are TRBV3-1 (or the pseudogene TRBV3-2) and TRBJ2-1; 11 bases align to TRBD2. Germline V gene lookup returns CDR1 LGHDT and CDR2 YNNKEL (reference sequence). The CDR3 consists of 16 residues. The CDR3 is CASTQRLAGGDNEQFF. The CDR3 bases are TGTGCCAGCACCCAAAGATTAGCGGGAGGGGACAATGAGCAGTTCTTC.

This clone was recorded a few times. The chain recombines TRBV21-1 with TRBJ2-4; the tabulated D call, TRBD2, remains unverified against the DNA. TRBV21-1 is termed a pseudogene. The CDR3 runs to 18 residues. The CDR3 region is CASSKGLAGGLAKNIQYF. CDR3 nucleotide sequence: TGTGCCAGCAGCAAAGGACTAGCGGGAGGTCTAGCCAAAAACATTCAGTACTTC.

J is TRBJ2-1 and V is TRBV5-1; D not certain. The germline V gene encodes CDR1 SGHRS and CDR2 YFSETQ. The CDR3 is made up of 14 amino acids. V was cut by 1 base and J by 5 bases, with 10 bases left in between. The CDR3 sequence is CASSLLRNHNEQFF. The CDR3 DNA follows: TGCGCCAGCAGCTTGTTGCGCAACCACAATGAGCAGTTCTTC.

The chain is built from TRBV12-3 or TRBV12-4 and TRBJ2-1, with D uncertain. The CDR3 sequence is 11 residues long. Trimming cost V 2 bases and J 10 bases, with 6 bases left between them. CDR3 coding DNA: TGTGCCAGCAGTTTATACCGGGAGCAGTTCTTC. Residues: CASSLYREQFF.

The rearrangement links TRBV7-9 to TRBJ1-1, with 8 positions matching TRBD1. The CDR3 runs to 15 residues. CDR1 is SEHNR and CDR2 is FQNEAQ in the germline V gene (reference sequence). Trimming removed 3 bases from V and 7 bases from J; junction bases left unmatched: 10. CDR3 sequence reads: CASSFRQGQPREAFF. The CDR3 coding sequence is TGTGCCAGCAGCTTCCGACAGGGGCAGCCCCGTGAAGCTTTCTTT. The variable domain in full, with the rest retrieved from reference TRBV7-9 and TRBJ1-1, is DTGVSQNPRHKITKRGQNVTFRCDPISEHNRLYWYRQTLGQGPEFLTYFQNEAQLEKSRLLSDRFSAERPKGSFSTLEIQRTEQGDSAMYLCASSFRQGQPREAFFGQGTRLTVV.

The chain carries TRBV6-5 and TRBJ2-1, with a possible D match to TRBD1 (7 bases). Trimming cost V 6 bases and J 12 bases, with 24 bases left between them. The germline V gene encodes CDR1 MNHEY and CDR2 SVGAGI. CDR3 length equals 15 residues. CDR3 in amino acids: CASRIVRDSAGGQFF. CDR3 nucleotide sequence: TGTGCCAGCAGAATTGTCCGGGACAGCGCCGGGGGGCAGTTCTTC.

The V call is TRBV6-5, the J call TRBJ2-1, with a possible D match to TRBD2 (6 bases). The CDR3 totals 14 residues. Looked up from germline, CDR1 is MNHEY and CDR2 is SVGAGI. With 5 bases removed from V and 3 bases from J, the gap between germline ends came to 11 bases. The CDR3 nucleotides are TGTGCCAGCAGTACTGGGAGGCTCTACAATGAGCAGTTCTTC. Translated: CASSTGRLYNEQFF.

The gene calls are TRBV29-1 and TRBJ2-2; 9 bases map to TRBD2. Trimming at V came to 5 bases and at J to 0 bases, leaving 4 bases not matched to a gene. The CDR3 covers 15 residues. Per germline, CDR1 SQVTM and CDR2 ANQGSEA. The CDR3 DNA reads TGCAGCGTTAACCCTAGCGGGGCGAACACCGGGGAGCTGTTTTTT. It is translated as CSVNPSGANTGELFF.

The rearrangement uses TRBV15 and TRBJ1-2; TRBD1 agrees at 11 bases. Germline CDR1 and CDR2: LNHNV and YYDKDF (reference sequence). This CDR3 has 13 amino acids. Trimming removed 6 bases from V and 10 bases from J; junction bases left unmatched: 7. The CDR3 is CATRSGTGGLYTF. As DNA, the CDR3 is TGTGCCACCAGATCCGGGACAGGGGGACTCTACACCTTC.